This T cell receptor (beta chain) came from a study of cytomegalovirus exposure and HLA in healthy donors. Points from the study as a whole: A later analysis reportedly identified an Asian-associated ancestry cluster as carrying fewer N-insertions than the 666-donor mean.

PCR amplification relied on 60 Vbeta primers (plus 13 Jbeta primers). TCRdb's table, derived via immunoSEQ multiplex PCR, lists solely in-frame clones and lacks some. Among around 100,000 clones, over 80% were seen once, and the ten largest hold 2.5% to 3%. As for this clone: What it binds is unknown.

This CDR3 spans 14 amino acids. Germline CDR1 is GTSNPN and CDR2 is SVGIG (reference sequence). Trimming took 6 bases from V and 4 from J; bases not matched to a gene: 7. This TCR came from a man aged 35 to 55 in good health and CMV-seronegative. The V and J genes are TRBV30 and TRBJ2-3; the match to TRBD2 covers 10 bases. Input material: PBMCs. The CDR3 loop reads CACSSGGAADTQYF. CDR3 DNA sequence: TGTGCCTGTTCCAGCGGGGGGGCCGCAGATACGCAGTATTTT. Based on the CDR3 plus reference TRBV30 and TRBJ2-3, the full variable domain is SQTIHQWPATLVQPVGSPLSLECTVEGTSNPNLYWYRQAAGRGLQLLFYSVGIGQISSEVPQNLSASRPQDRQFILSSKKLLLSDSGFYLCACSSGGAADTQYFGPGTRLTVL.